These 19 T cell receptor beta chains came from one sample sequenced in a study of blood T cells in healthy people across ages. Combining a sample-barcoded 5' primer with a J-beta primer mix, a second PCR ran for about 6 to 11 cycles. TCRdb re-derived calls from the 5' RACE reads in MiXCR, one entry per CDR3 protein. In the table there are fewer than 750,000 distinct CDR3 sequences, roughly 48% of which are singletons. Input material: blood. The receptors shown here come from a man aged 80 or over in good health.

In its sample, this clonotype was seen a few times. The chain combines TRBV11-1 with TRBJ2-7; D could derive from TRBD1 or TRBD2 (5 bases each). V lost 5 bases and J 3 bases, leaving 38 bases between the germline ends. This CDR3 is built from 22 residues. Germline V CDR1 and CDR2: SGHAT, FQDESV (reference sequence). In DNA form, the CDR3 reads TGTGCCAGCAGCCACCCCATCCTGGACACCAGCGAGACTAAGCAGATGGGCTACGAGCAGTACTTC. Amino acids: CASSHPILDTSETKQMGYEQYF.

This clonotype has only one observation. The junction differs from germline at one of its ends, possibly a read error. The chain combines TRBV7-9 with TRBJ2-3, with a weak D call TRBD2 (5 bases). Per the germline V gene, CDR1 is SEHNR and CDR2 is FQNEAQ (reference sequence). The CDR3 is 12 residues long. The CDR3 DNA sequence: TGTTCCAGCAGCTCACTAGGCGATACGCAGTATTTT. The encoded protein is CSSSSLGDTQYF.

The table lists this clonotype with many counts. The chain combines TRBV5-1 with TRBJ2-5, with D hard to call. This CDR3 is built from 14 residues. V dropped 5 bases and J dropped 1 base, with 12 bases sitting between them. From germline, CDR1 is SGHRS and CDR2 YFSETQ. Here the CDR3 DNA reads TGCGCCAGCAGAAAAGAGGTTGGCCAAGAGACCCAGTACTTC. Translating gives CASRKEVGQETQYF.

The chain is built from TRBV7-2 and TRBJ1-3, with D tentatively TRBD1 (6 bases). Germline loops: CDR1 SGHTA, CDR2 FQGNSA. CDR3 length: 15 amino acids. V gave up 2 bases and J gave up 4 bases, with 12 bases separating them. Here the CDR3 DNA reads TGTGCCAGCAGCTTACAGGGGACGGCAGGAAACACCATATATTTT. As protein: CASSLQGTAGNTIYF.

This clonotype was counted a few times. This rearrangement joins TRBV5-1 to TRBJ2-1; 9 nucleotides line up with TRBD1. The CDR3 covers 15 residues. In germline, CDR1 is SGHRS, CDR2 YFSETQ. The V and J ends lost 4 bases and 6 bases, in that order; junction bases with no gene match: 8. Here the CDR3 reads CASSRGQGSRNEQFF. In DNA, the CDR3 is TGCGCCAGCAGCCGGGGACAGGGAAGTCGCAATGAGCAGTTCTTC. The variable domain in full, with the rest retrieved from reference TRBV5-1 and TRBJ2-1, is KAGVTQTPRYLIKTRGQQVTLSCSPISGHRSVSWYQQTPGQGLQFLFEYFSETQRNKGNFPGRFSGRQFSNSRSEMNVSTLELGDSALYLCASSRGQGSRNEQFFGPGTRLTVL.

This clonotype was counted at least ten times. The CDR3 DNA follows: TGCAGCGTTGAAATCATACAGGGCTATGGCTACACCTTC. Protein sequence: CSVEIIQGYGYTF. This sequence joins TRBV29-1 and TRBJ1-2; weak D call: TRBD1 (6 bases). Germline CDR1 reads SQVTM; CDR2 reads ANQGSEA. V was clipped by 2 bases and J by 4 bases, with 11 bases between them. The CDR3 has 13 residues.

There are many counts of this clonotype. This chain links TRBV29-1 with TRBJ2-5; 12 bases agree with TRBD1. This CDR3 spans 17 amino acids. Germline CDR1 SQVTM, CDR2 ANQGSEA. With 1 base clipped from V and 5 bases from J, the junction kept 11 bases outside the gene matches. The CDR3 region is CSVEGLLGQGAMETQYF. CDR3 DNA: TGCAGCGTTGAAGGGTTATTGGGACAGGGGGCAATGGAGACCCAGTACTTC.

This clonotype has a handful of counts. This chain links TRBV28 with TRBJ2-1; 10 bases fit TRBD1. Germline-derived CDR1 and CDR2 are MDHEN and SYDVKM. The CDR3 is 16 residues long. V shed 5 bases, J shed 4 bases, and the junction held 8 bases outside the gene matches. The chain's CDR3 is CASSLMDRGAYNEQFF. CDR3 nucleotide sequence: TGTGCCAGCAGTCTCATGGACAGGGGGGCTTACAATGAGCAGTTCTTC. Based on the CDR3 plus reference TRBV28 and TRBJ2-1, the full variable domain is DVKVTQSSRYLVKRTGEKVFLECVQDMDHENMFWYRQDPGLGLRLIYFSYDVKMKEKGDIPEGYSVSREKKERFSLILESASTNQTSMYLCASSLMDRGAYNEQFFGPGTRLTVL.

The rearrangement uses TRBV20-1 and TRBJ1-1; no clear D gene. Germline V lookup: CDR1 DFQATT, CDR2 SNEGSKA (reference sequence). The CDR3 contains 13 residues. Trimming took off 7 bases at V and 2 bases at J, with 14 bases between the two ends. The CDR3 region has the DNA TGCAGTGTCCCGGACGGATATAACACTGAAGCTTTCTTT. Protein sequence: CSVPDGYNTEAFF.

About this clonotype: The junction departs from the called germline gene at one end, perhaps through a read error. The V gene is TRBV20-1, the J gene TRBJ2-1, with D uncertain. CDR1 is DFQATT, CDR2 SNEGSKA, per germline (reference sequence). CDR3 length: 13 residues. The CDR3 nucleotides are TGCAGTGCTCGAGACTCGATTGGCAATGAGCAGTTCTTC. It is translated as CSARDSIGNEQFF.

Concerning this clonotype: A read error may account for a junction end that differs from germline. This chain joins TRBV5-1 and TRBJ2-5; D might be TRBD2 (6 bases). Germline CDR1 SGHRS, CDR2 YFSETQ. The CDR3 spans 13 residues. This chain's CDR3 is CASSPGTGEAQYF. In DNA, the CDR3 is TGCGCCAGCAGCCCCGGGACTGGAGAGGCCCAGTACTTC. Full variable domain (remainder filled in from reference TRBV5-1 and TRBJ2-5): KAGVTQTPRYLIKTRGQQVTLSCSPISGHRSVSWYQQTPGQGLQFLFEYFSETQRNKGNFPGRFSGRQFSNSRSEMNVSTLELGDSALYLCASSPGTGEAQYFGPGTRLLVL.

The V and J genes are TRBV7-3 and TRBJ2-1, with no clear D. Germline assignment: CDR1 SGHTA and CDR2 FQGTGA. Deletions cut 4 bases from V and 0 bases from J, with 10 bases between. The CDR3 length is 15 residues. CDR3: CASSWTSSSYNEQFF. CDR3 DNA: TGTGCCAGCAGCTGGACGAGTAGCTCCTACAATGAGCAGTTCTTC.

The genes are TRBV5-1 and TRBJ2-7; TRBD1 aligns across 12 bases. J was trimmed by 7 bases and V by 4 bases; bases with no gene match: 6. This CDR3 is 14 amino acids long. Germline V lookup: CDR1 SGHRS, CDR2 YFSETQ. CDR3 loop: CASSEGQGAREQYF. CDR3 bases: TGCGCCAGCAGCGAGGGACAGGGGGCGCGAGAGCAGTACTTC. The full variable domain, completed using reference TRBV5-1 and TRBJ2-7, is KAGVTQTPRYLIKTRGQQVTLSCSPISGHRSVSWYQQTPGQGLQFLFEYFSETQRNKGNFPGRFSGRQFSNSRSEMNVSTLELGDSALYLCASSEGQGAREQYFGPGTRLTVT.

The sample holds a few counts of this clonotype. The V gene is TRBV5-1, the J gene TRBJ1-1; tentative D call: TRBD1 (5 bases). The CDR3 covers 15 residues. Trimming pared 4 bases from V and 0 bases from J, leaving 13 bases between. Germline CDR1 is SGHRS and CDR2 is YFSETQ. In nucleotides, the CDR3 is TGCGCCAGCAGCCTGGGGGTAAGAATGAACACTGAAGCTTTCTTT. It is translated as CASSLGVRMNTEAFF.

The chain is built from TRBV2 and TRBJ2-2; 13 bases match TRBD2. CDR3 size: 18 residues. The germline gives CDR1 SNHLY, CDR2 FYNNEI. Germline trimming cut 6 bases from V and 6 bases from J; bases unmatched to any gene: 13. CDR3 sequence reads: CASRGGTSGTIRAGELFF. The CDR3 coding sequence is TGTGCCAGCAGAGGCGGGACTAGCGGGACCATTCGGGCCGGGGAGCTGTTTTTT.

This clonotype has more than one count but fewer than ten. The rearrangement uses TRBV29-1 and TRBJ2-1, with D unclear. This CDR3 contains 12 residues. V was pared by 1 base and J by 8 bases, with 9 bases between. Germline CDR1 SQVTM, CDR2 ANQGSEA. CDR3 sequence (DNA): TGCAGCGTTGAAGGACCCCCCGATGAGCAGTTCTTC. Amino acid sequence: CSVEGPPDEQFF.

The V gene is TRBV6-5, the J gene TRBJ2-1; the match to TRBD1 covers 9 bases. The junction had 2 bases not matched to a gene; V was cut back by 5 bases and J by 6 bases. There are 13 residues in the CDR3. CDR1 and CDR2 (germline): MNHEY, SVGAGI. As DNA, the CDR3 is TGTGCCAGCAGTCGGACAGGGGTCAATGAGCAGTTCTTC. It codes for CASSRTGVNEQFF.

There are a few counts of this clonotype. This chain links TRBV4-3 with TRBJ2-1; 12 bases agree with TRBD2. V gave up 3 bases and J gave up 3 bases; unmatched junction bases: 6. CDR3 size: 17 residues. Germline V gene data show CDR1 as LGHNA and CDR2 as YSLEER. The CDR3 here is CASSQKTSGSLYNEQFF. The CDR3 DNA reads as TGCGCCAGCAGCCAGAAGACTAGCGGGAGCCTCTACAATGAGCAGTTCTTC.

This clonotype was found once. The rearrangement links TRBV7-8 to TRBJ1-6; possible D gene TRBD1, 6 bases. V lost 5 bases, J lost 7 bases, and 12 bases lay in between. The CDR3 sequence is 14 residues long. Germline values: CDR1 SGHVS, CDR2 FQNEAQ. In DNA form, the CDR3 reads TGTGCCAGCAGCGCGCGACAGGTGAATTCACCCCTCCACTTT. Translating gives CASSARQVNSPLHF. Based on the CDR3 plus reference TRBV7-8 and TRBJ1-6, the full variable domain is GAGVSQSPRYKVAKRGQDVALRCDPISGHVSLFWYQQALGQGPEFLTYFQNEAQLDKSGLPSDRFFAERPEGSVSTLKIQRTQQEDSAVYLCASSARQVNSPLHFGNGTRLTVT.